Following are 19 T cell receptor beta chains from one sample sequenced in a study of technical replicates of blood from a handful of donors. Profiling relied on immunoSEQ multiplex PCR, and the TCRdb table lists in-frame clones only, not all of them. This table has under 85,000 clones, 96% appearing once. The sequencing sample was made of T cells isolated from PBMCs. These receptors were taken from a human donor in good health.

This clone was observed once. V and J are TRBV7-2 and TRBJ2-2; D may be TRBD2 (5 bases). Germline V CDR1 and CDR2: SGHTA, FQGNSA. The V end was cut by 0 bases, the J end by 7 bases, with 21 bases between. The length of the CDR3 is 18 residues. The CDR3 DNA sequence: TGTGCCAGCAGCTTAGCGTTGAATATACGATCGGGATACGGGGAGCTGTTTTTT. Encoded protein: CASSLALNIRSGYGELFF.

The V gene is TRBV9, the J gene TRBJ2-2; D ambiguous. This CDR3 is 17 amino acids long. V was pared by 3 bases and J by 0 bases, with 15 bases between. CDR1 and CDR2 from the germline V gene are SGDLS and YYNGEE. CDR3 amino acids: CASSANTVHANTGELFF. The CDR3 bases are TGTGCCAGCAGCGCGAATACGGTTCACGCGAACACCGGGGAGCTGTTTTTT.

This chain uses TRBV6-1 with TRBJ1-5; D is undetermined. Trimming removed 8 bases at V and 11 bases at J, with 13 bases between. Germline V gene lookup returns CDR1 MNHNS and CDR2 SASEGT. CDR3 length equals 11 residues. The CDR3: CASSRGQAQHF. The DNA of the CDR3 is TGTGCCAGCTCCCGCGGGCAGGCCCAGCATTTT.

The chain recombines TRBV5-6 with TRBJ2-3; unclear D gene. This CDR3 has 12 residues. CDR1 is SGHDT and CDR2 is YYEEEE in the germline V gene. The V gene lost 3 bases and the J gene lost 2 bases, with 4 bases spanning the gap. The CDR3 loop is CASSYFTDTQYF. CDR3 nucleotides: TGTGCCAGCAGCTACTTCACAGATACGCAGTATTTT.

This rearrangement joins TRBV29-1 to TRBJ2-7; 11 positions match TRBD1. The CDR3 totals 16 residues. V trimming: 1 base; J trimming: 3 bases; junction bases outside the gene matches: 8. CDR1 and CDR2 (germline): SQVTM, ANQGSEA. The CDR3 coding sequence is TGCAGCGTTGAAGGACTGGGGGGACAGGGGGGCTACGAGCAGTACTTC. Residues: CSVEGLGGQGGYEQYF.

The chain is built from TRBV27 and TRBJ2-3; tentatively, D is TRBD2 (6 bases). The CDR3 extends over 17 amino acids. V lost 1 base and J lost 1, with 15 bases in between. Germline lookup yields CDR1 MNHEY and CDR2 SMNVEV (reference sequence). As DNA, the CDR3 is TGTGCCAGCAGTTTATACCGCAAATCGGGAGGCACAGATACGCAGTATTTT. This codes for CASSLYRKSGGTDTQYF.

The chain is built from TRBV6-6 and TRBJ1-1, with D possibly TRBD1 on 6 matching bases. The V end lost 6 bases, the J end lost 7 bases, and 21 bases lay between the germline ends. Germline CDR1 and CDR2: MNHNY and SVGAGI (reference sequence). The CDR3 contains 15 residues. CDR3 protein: CASSPGTFLRGEAFF. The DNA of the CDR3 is TGTGCCAGCAGCCCAGGGACATTCCTTAGGGGTGAAGCTTTCTTT.

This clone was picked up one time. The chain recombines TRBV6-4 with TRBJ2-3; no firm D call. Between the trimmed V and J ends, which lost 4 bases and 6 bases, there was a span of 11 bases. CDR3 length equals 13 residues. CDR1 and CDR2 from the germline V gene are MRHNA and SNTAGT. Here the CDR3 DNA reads TGTGCCAGCAGTGCCTTACCTACCGATACGCAGTATTTT. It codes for CASSALPTDTQYF.

As DNA, the CDR3 is TGTGCCAGCATTAGACAGGGGGCGTTTTTCACAGATACGCAGTATTTT. Its protein is CASIRQGAFFTDTQYF. The chain employs TRBV11-2 and TRBJ2-3; 10 bases agree with TRBD1. This CDR3 region has 16 residues. Germline CDR1 reads SGHAT; CDR2 reads FQNNGV. With V trimmed by 7 bases and J by 2 bases, 9 bases remained unmatched. Full variable domain (outside the CDR3, taken from reference TRBV11-2 and TRBJ2-3): EAGVAQSPRYKIIEKRQSVAFWCNPISGHATLYWYQQILGQGPKLLIQFQNNGVVDDSQLPKDRFSAERLKGVDSTLKIQPAKLEDSAVYLCASIRQGAFFTDTQYFGPGTRLTVL.

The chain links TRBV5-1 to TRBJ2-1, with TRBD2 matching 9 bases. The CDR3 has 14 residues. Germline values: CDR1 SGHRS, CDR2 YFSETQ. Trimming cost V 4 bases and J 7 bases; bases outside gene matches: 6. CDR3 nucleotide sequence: TGCGCCAGCAGCCTAGCGGGAATTAGTAATGAGCAGTTCTTC. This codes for CASSLAGISNEQFF.

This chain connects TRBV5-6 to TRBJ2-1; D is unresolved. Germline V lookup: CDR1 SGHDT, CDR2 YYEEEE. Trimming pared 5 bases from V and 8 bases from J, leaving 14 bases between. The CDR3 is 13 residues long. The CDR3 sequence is CASSYVAVDEQFF. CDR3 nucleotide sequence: TGTGCCAGCAGTTACGTAGCAGTCGATGAGCAGTTCTTC.

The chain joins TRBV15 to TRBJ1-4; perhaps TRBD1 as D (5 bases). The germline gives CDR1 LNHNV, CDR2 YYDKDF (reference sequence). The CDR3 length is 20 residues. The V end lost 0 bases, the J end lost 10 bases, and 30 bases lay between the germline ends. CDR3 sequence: CATSRDLFRREVLIVGKLFF. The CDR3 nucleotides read TGTGCCACCAGCAGAGATCTTTTCCGCAGGGAGGTTCTTATAGTCGGAAAACTGTTTTTT.

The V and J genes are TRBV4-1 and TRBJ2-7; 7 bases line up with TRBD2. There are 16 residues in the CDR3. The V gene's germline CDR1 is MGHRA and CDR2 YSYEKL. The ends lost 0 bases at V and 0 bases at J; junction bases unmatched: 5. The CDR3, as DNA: TGCGCCAGCAGCCAAGATCTCGGGGGGAGCTCCTACGAGCAGTACTTC. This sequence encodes CASSQDLGGSSYEQYF.

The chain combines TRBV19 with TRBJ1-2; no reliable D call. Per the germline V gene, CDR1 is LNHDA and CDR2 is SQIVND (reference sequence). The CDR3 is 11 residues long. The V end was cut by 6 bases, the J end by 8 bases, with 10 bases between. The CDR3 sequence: CASSYFEGYTF. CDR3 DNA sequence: TGTGCCAGTAGCTACTTCGAAGGCTACACCTTC.

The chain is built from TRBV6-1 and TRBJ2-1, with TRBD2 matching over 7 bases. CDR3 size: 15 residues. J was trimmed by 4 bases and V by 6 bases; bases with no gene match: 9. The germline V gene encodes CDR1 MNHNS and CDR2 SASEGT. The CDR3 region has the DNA TGTGCCAGCAGCTCGAGGGGAGGGCTTTACAATGAGCAGTTCTTC. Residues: CASSSRGGLYNEQFF.

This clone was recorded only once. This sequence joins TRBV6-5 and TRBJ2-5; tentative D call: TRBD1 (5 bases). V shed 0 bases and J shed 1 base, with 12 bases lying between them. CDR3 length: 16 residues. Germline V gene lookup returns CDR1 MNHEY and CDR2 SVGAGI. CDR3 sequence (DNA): TGTGCCAGCAGTTACTCAGGGGATGAACCCCAAGAGACCCAGTACTTC. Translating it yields CASSYSGDEPQETQYF.

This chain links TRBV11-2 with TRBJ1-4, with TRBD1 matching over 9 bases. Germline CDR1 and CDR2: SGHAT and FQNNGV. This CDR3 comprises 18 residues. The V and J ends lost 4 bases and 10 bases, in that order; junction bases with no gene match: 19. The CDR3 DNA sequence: TGTGCCAGCAGCTCACGCGGGACAGGGAGTATGAGCCTCGGAAAACTGTTTTTT. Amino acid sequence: CASSSRGTGSMSLGKLFF.

The CDR3 loop is CAWNLAGGPGEQYF. The CDR3 nucleotides read TGTGCCTGGAACTTAGCGGGAGGGCCGGGGGAGCAGTACTTC. The rearrangement joins TRBV30 to TRBJ2-7; 11 nucleotides line up with TRBD2. Germline trimming cut 4 bases from V and 7 bases from J; bases unmatched to any gene: 9. CDR1 is GTSNPN and CDR2 is SVGIG in the germline V gene (reference sequence). The CDR3 length is 14 residues.

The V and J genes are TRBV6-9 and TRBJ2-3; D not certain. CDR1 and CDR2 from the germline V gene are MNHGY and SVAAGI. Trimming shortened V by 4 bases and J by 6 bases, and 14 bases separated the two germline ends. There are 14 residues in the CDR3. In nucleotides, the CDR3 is TGTGCCAGCAGTTCTCGATCTAGTGTGGATACGCAGTATTTT. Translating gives CASSSRSSVDTQYF.